The present T cell receptor (beta chain) was sequenced within a study of shared clonotypes between healthy human individuals. The CDR3 sequence is 13 residues long. J was trimmed by 5 bases and V by 1 base; bases with no gene match: 0. Germline V gives CDR1 SGHVS, CDR2 FNYEAQ. The method was immunoSEQ multiplex PCR; TCRdb's version includes in-frame clones alone and lacks a portion of them. The sample gives more than 450,000 clones, approximately 85% of which show up once; 10% to 15% is in the top ten. This sequence was found in a woman aged 40 to 50 in good health. Some clones in this sample may be carry-over from other donors' samples. The chain has TRBV7-6 and TRBJ2-5, with 8 bases fitting TRBD1. Specimen: PBMCs. The CDR3 spells CASSLDRGETQYF. As DNA, the CDR3 is TGTGCCAGCAGCTTAGACAGGGGGGAGACCCAGTACTTC.